A single sample is the source of the 14 T cell receptor beta chains below, sequenced in a study of T cell responses to AZD1222 COVID-19 vaccine. The data were produced by immunoSEQ multiplex PCR, yet TCRdb's version contains in-frame clones alone and is incomplete. Here the sample spans around 78,000 clones, around 90% being singletons. Source: peripheral blood, taken on day 0 of AZD1222 vaccination. The receptors stem from an adult in good health.

The chain uses TRBV10-1 and TRBJ1-1, with 9 bases fitting TRBD1. V lost 6 bases and J lost 6; bases outside the gene matches: 11. Germline values: CDR1 WNHNN, CDR2 SYGVQD (reference sequence). The CDR3 has 15 residues. The CDR3 DNA reads TGCGCCAGCAGCGGGGACAGGGTGAGGAGCGCTGAAGCTTTCTTT. It translates to CASSGDRVRSAEAFF.

The rearrangement uses TRBV7-2 and TRBJ1-4; D gene ambiguous. The CDR3 totals 15 residues. V lost 2 bases and J 8 bases, leaving 15 bases between the germline ends. From germline, CDR1 is SGHTA and CDR2 FQGNSA. The CDR3 DNA follows: TGTGCCAGCAGCTTAAGATTCGGTACCGGGGAAAAACTGTTTTTT. Protein product: CASSLRFGTGEKLFF. The variable domain in full, with the rest retrieved from reference TRBV7-2 and TRBJ1-4, is GAGVSQSPSNKVTEKGKDVELRCDPISGHTALYWYRQSLGQGLEFLIYFQGNSAPDKSGLPSDRFSAERTGGSVSTLTIQRTQQEDSAVYLCASSLRFGTGEKLFFGSGTQLSVL.

The chain uses TRBV12-5 and TRBJ2-3, with D maybe TRBD1 (6 bases). CDR3 length equals 13 residues. CDR1 LGHNT and CDR2 FRNRAP come from the germline V gene. With 4 bases removed from V and 6 bases from J, the gap between germline ends came to 11 bases. CDR3 protein: CASGWQGSDTQYF. The CDR3 bases are TGTGCTAGTGGTTGGCAGGGGTCCGATACGCAGTATTTT.

V gene TRBV6-5 combines with J gene TRBJ2-7; D is possibly TRBD1 (6 bases). Germline values: CDR1 MNHEY, CDR2 SVGAGI. V lost 6 bases and J lost 4, with 13 bases in between. The CDR3 length is 13 residues. DNA for the CDR3: TGTGCCAGCAGCCGACAGGCGGGTTACGAGCAGTACTTC. Its protein product is CASSRQAGYEQYF.

The genes are TRBV7-2 and TRBJ1-2; no reliable D call. CDR1 and CDR2 (germline): SGHTA, FQGNSA. V gave up 1 base and J gave up 0 bases, with 9 bases separating them. There are 15 residues in the CDR3. The CDR3 protein is CASSLDWNANYGYTF. CDR3 nucleotides: TGTGCCAGCAGCTTAGATTGGAATGCTAACTATGGCTACACCTTC.

This rearrangement joins TRBV6-5 to TRBJ1-2, with 8 bases that match TRBD1. Germline V gene sequence: CDR1 MNHEY, CDR2 SVGAGI. V lost 10 bases to trimming and J lost 4 bases; unmatched junction nucleotides: 14. This CDR3 is 15 amino acids long. The CDR3 DNA reads TGTGCCACACGAAAGGACAGGGAAGTTGGCTATGGCTACACCTTC. This gives the protein CATRKDREVGYGYTF.

This chain links TRBV27 with TRBJ1-6; no clear D. V lost 6 bases and J 6 bases, leaving 15 bases between the germline ends. The CDR3 is 15 amino acids. Germline CDR1 reads MNHEY; CDR2 reads SMNVEV (reference sequence). The CDR3 nucleotides are TGTGCCAGCAGCCCTAAACCGGGCTCTAATTCACCCCTCCACTTT. It codes for CASSPKPGSNSPLHF.

The chain joins TRBV27 to TRBJ2-7, with 7 nucleotides matching TRBD2. V trimming: 3 bases; J trimming: 2 bases; junction bases outside the gene matches: 10. This CDR3 is 16 amino acids long. CDR1 and CDR2 from the germline V gene are MNHEY and SMNVEV (reference sequence). CDR3 loop: CASSFVRLAYAYEQYF. In DNA, the CDR3 is TGTGCCAGCAGTTTTGTACGACTAGCATATGCCTACGAGCAGTACTTC.

The chain has TRBV5-6 and TRBJ2-2, with TRBD2 identical over 8 bases. This CDR3 comprises 15 residues. Losses at the gene ends were 5 bases for V and 6 bases for J; bases not matched to a gene: 9. Per germline, CDR1 SGHDT and CDR2 YYEEEE. CDR3 loop: CASRPGTSWPGELFF. In nucleotides, the CDR3 is TGTGCCAGCAGACCCGGGACTAGTTGGCCCGGGGAGCTGTTTTTT.

The chain is built from TRBV2 and TRBJ2-5, with D perhaps TRBD1 (5 bases). Deletions cut 4 bases from V and 5 bases from J, with 11 bases between. CDR1 is SNHLY, CDR2 FYNNEI, per germline. This CDR3 is built from 13 residues. The CDR3 DNA reads TGTGCCAGCAGTGTCGACAGCCGGGAGACCCAGTACTTC. Amino acid sequence: CASSVDSRETQYF.

J is TRBJ1-1 and V is TRBV6-5; 9 nucleotides line up with TRBD1. V gave up 6 bases and J gave up 5 bases; unmatched junction bases: 7. This CDR3 contains 14 residues. Germline V gives CDR1 MNHEY, CDR2 SVGAGI. CDR3 in amino acids: CASRLQGAGTEAFF. The CDR3 bases are TGTGCCAGCAGGTTACAGGGGGCTGGAACTGAAGCTTTCTTT.

V usage is TRBV6-1 and J usage is TRBJ1-6; no clear D. The germline CDR1 and CDR2 sequences are MNHNS and SASEGT. Trimming took 2 bases from V and 0 from J, leaving 11 bases between them. This CDR3 spans 17 amino acids. CDR3 amino acids: CASSEISSSSYNSPLHF. DNA of the CDR3: TGTGCCAGCAGTGAAATTTCTTCCAGCTCCTATAATTCACCCCTCCACTTT.

The chain combines TRBV30 with TRBJ1-1; D is possibly TRBD1 (5 bases). V shed 7 bases and J shed 1 base, with 10 bases lying between them. The V gene's germline CDR1 is GTSNPN and CDR2 SVGIG (reference sequence). This CDR3 has 12 amino acids. This chain's CDR3 is CASSDTNTEAFF. The CDR3 DNA is TGTGCCTCTTCGGACACGAACACTGAAGCTTTCTTT.

This clone came up once. The genes are TRBV2 and TRBJ2-1, with a possible D match to TRBD1 (6 bases). Germline V gene lookup returns CDR1 SNHLY and CDR2 FYNNEI. Trimming cost V 6 bases and J 13 bases, with 16 bases left between them. The CDR3 sequence is 12 residues long. As DNA, the CDR3 is TGTGCCAGCAGCCAGGGGCCTTCTCCCCAGTTCTTC. It encodes CASSQGPSPQFF. The full variable domain, rest sourced from reference TRBV2 and TRBJ2-1, is EPEVTQTPSHQVTQMGQEVILRCVPISNHLYFYWYRQILGQKVEFLVSFYNNEISEKSEIFDDQFSVERPDGSNFTLKIRSTKLEDSAMYFCASSQGPSPQFFGPGTRLTVL.